This section outlines one TCR beta chain sequence together with its context. This clone was observed a single time. Its binding antigen is unknown. No base-level quality is on record; no much larger clone is a single base apart. These data originate in a study of blood T cell repertoires in COVID-19 (dated by TCRdb to the early 2020s). For the wider study: Samples from collaborators originated in the United States, Italy and Spain and spanned both the acute and convalescent phases of COVID-19. A de-identified subject ID, COVID-19 status, age in years and sex were almost always included in the sample metadata. The samples were drawn from the first 160 participants of the ongoing ImmuneRACE study and from over a thousand subjects provided by 6 global collaborators. The repertoires were released in a freely available public database meant as a resource for research on the immune response to SARS-CoV-2. Subjects who had been exposed to COVID-19, were actively infected with it, or had recovered from it provided the deeply sampled blood TCRbeta repertoires that made up the dataset. The prospective study material was composed of cDNA or gDNA derived from T cells, B-cell-depleted T cells, or PBMCs. Where available, HLA class I and class II types were taken from metadata supplied by the sample provider and were not determined by assay-based typing.

Broad study findings and their caveats: Clinical and demographic metadata were provided uncurated, with the amount varying by source and participant.

TCRbeta CDR3 regions were amplified from genomic DNA by means of the immunoSEQ Assay, a bias-controlled multiplex PCR. As for how the authors treated the data: Within the assay, amplification of reference gene primers was used to estimate how many nucleated cells each sample contained. To quantify the absolute abundance of each unique TCRbeta CDR3 rearrangement, sequence reads were collapsed and filtered. For each sample, productive Simpson clonality was calculated as the square root of Simpson's diversity index across productive rearrangements. TCRdb re-hosts the immuneACCESS table, in-frame sequences only. Its copies lack some clones; in the studies checked, an unresolved V gene accounts for under half of them, and the cause for the rest is not known. V and J calls and clone size follow that table, whereas D and trimming were derived from the DNA. A total of 200,000 to 250,000 clones appear in this sample, about 86% of them only once. Less than 3.5% of the sample is held by the ten biggest clonotypes.

Whole blood was collected in K2EDTA tubes by collaborating institutions according to the institutions' own protocols. For TCRbeta analysis, collaborators shipped samples in one of three forms: frozen whole blood, isolated PBMCs, or DNA extracted from either of those sample types. The clonotype comes from a man aged 45-65 years with active or convalescent COVID-19. Sequencing was carried out using peripheral blood.

The bases are TGTGCCAGCAGCTACCTCACCGGGACAGCCTCTCCTGACGCTGAAGCTTTCTTT. It translates as CASSYLTGTASPDAEAFF. The chain employs TRBV5-8 and TRBJ1-1; 7 of the junction bases match TRBD1. Germline trimming: 3 bases from V, 6 bases from J; junction bases outside gene matches: 20. The germline V gene gives CDR1 as SGHTS and CDR2 as YDEGEE. The CDR3, from cysteine to phenylalanine, totals 18 residues. CDR3 DNA is the only sequence kept; it has 54 bases, read in frame from the first base.